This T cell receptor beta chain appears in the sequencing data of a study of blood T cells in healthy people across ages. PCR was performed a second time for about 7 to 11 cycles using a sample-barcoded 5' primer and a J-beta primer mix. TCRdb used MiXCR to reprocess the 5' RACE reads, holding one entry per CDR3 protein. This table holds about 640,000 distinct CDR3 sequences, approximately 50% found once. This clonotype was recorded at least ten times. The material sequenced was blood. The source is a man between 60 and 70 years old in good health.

The CDR3 DNA is TGCAGTGCCACGTTGGGACTAGCCCAAGAGACCCAGTACTTC. This encodes CSATLGLAQETQYF. The chain joins TRBV20-1 to TRBJ2-5; TRBD2 matches 9 bases. Trimming cost V 6 bases and J 1 base; bases outside gene matches: 6. The germline CDR1 and CDR2 sequences are DFQATT and SNEGSKA (reference sequence). The CDR3 contains 14 residues.